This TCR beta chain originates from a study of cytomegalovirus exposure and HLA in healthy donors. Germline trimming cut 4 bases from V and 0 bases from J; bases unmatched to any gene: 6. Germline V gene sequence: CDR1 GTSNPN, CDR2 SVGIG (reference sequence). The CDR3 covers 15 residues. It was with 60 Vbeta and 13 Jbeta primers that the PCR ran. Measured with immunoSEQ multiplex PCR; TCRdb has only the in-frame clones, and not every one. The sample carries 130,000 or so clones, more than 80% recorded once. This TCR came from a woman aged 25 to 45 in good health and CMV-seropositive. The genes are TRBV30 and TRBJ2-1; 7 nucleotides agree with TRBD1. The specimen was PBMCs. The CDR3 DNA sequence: TGTGCCTGGATGGGACAGAGCAGCTCCTACAATGAGCAGTTCTTC. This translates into CAWMGQSSSYNEQFF.